The 16 T cell receptor beta chains below all came from one sample that was sequenced in a study of glioma-infiltrating T cells after dendritic cell vaccination. Here immunoSEQ multiplex PCR was the method, and the copy in TCRdb shows in-frame clones only, minus some. This sample yields about 99,000 clones, of which around 80% are seen a single time; under 6.5% belongs to the top ten. Time point specified: after dendritic cell vaccination, including at tumor progression/relapse. Sequencing used blood, obtained after dendritic cell vaccination. Source of these receptors: a human donor with glioblastoma.

The V gene is TRBV7-9, the J gene TRBJ2-5, with 7 nucleotides matching TRBD1. Trimming removed 5 bases from V and 5 bases from J; junction bases left unmatched: 8. Germline V gene data show CDR1 as SEHNR and CDR2 as FQNEAQ (reference sequence). This CDR3 is built from 14 residues. CDR3 residues: CASSKGGGLETQYF. The CDR3 coding sequence is TGTGCCAGCAGCAAAGGGGGCGGTCTGGAGACCCAGTACTTC.

This chain uses TRBV30 with TRBJ1-5, with D tentatively TRBD1 (6 bases). CDR3 length: 13 residues. Germline V gene sequence: CDR1 GTSNPN, CDR2 SVGIG (reference sequence). Trimming took off 1 base at V and 5 bases at J, with 9 bases between the two ends. CDR3 coding DNA: TGTGCCTGGAGTGCAGGGGTGGATCAGCCCCAGCATTTT. This translates into CAWSAGVDQPQHF.

V is TRBV29-1 and J is TRBJ1-3; 7 bases match TRBD1. Germline V gene lookup returns CDR1 SQVTM and CDR2 ANQGSEA. There are 15 residues in the CDR3. With V trimmed by 5 bases and J by 0 bases, 7 bases remained unmatched. This chain's CDR3 is CSVSGGSFSGNTIYF. For the CDR3, the DNA is TGCAGCGTTTCAGGGGGAAGCTTCTCTGGAAACACCATATATTTT.

The chain recombines TRBV6-5 with TRBJ1-4; D not certain. CDR1 and CDR2 (germline): MNHEY, SVGAGI. The CDR3 covers 15 residues. The V gene lost 2 bases and the J gene lost 7 bases, with 14 bases spanning the gap. As DNA, the CDR3 is TGTGCCAGCAGTTACGGAGGAAGAGAGTTTGAAAAACTGTTTTTT. This gives the protein CASSYGGREFEKLFF.

CDR3 DNA: TGTGCCTGGAGTGTACTAGGAAATGAGCAGTTCTTC. Translating it yields CAWSVLGNEQFF. The chain carries TRBV30 and TRBJ2-1, with TRBD2 as a possible D gene (5 bases). V was shortened by 0 bases and J by 7 bases, with 7 bases between the two germline ends. The CDR3 consists of 12 residues. Germline assignment: CDR1 GTSNPN and CDR2 SVGIG (reference sequence).

This clone was found a few times. The V call is TRBV5-1, the J call TRBJ2-3; 10 bases agree with TRBD2. Trimming removed 1 base from V and 1 base from J; junction bases left unmatched: 0. CDR1 is SGHRS, CDR2 YFSETQ, per germline. This CDR3 spans 15 amino acids. CDR3 sequence: CASSLSGGGTDTQYF. In DNA, the CDR3 is TGCGCCAGCAGCTTGAGCGGGGGGGGCACAGATACGCAGTATTTT. Drawing the rest from reference TRBV5-1 and TRBJ2-3, the complete variable domain is KAGVTQTPRYLIKTRGQQVTLSCSPISGHRSVSWYQQTPGQGLQFLFEYFSETQRNKGNFPGRFSGRQFSNSRSEMNVSTLELGDSALYLCASSLSGGGTDTQYFGPGTRLTVL.

V is TRBV5-1 and J is TRBJ2-1; D ambiguous. The V and J ends lost 4 bases and 7 bases respectively, with 24 bases between them. The germline V gene has CDR1 SGHRS and CDR2 YFSETQ. The CDR3 runs 17 residues. CDR3 nucleotide sequence: TGCGCCAGCAGCCCCCAACCCCCAAGCGTTGTTGGGAATGAGCAGTTCTTC. Residues: CASSPQPPSVVGNEQFF.

The genes are TRBV5-4 and TRBJ2-7; the D gene is possibly TRBD2 (5 bases). Per germline, CDR1 SGHNT and CDR2 YYREEE (reference sequence). The CDR3 spans 13 residues. Trimming left V 7 bases short and J 6 bases short, with 17 bases between. The CDR3 region has the DNA TGTGCCAGCGCTTTAGGGAGATCAGGCGAGCAGTACTTC. This gives the protein CASALGRSGEQYF. Based on the CDR3 plus reference TRBV5-4 and TRBJ2-7, the full variable domain is ETGVTQSPTHLIKTRGQQVTLRCSSQSGHNTVSWYQQALGQGPQFIFQYYREEENGRGNFPPRFSGLQFPNYSSELNVNALELDDSALYLCASALGRSGEQYFGPGTRLTVT.

The chain recombines TRBV5-1 with TRBJ2-7; D is ambiguous. Germline lookup yields CDR1 SGHRS and CDR2 YFSETQ. The CDR3 totals 15 residues. With 4 bases removed from V and 3 bases from J, the gap between germline ends came to 17 bases. The CDR3 bases are TGCGCCAGCAGCACAACCGGGTCAACTTACTACGAGCAGTACTTC. It translates to CASSTTGSTYYEQYF.

The V call is TRBV30, the J call TRBJ2-2; the match to TRBD2 covers 10 bases. The CDR3 is made up of 21 amino acids. The junction had 19 bases not matched to a gene; V was cut back by 3 bases and J by 0 bases. Germline values: CDR1 GTSNPN, CDR2 SVGIG (reference sequence). This chain's CDR3 is CAWRPPLAGVFRRSNTGELFF. The CDR3 coding sequence is TGTGCCTGGAGGCCCCCCCTAGCGGGAGTGTTCCGGCGATCGAACACCGGGGAGCTGTTTTTT.

The J gene is TRBJ1-2, the V gene TRBV28, with a weak D call TRBD1 (5 bases). V lost 2 bases to trimming and J lost 6 bases, with 13 bases between them. There are 14 residues in the CDR3. Germline V gene sequence: CDR1 MDHEN, CDR2 SYDVKM. The CDR3 DNA sequence: TGTGCCAGCAGTTTACTATTAGGGGCAAATGGCTACACCTTC. Translation: CASSLLLGANGYTF.

This chain uses TRBV5-1 with TRBJ1-3, with TRBD1 identical over 9 bases. The CDR3 runs to 17 residues. CDR1 and CDR2 (germline): SGHRS, YFSETQ. Trimming cost V 0 bases and J 1 base; bases outside gene matches: 5. The CDR3, as DNA: TGCGCCAGCAGCTTGGCCCCGACAGGGGGGTCTGGAAACACCATATATTTT. Residues: CASSLAPTGGSGNTIYF.

The chain is built from TRBV20-1 and TRBJ1-2; 12 bases align to TRBD1. V trimming: 7 bases; J trimming: 8 bases; junction bases outside the gene matches: 2. This CDR3 contains 11 residues. Germline assignment: CDR1 DFQATT and CDR2 SNEGSKA (reference sequence). CDR3 protein: CSGGTGGGYTF. Here the CDR3 DNA reads TGCAGTGGGGGGACAGGGGGCGGCTACACCTTC.

The chain couples TRBV28 to TRBJ2-3, with 10 bases aligning to TRBD2. The CDR3 covers 17 residues. CDR1 and CDR2 from the germline V gene are MDHEN and SYDVKM. J gave up 4 bases and V 5 bases, and 12 bases lay outside the gene matches. The CDR3 DNA reads as TGTGCCAGCAGTCTCCCACAAGCGGGAGGGCTCGCAGATACGCAGTATTTT. This translates into CASSLPQAGGLADTQYF.

This clone was counted only a few times. The rearrangement joins TRBV29-1 to TRBJ2-5, with TRBD1 identical over 7 bases. J lost 5 bases, V lost 7 bases, and 13 bases had no gene match. CDR1 and CDR2 from the germline V gene are SQVTM and ANQGSEA. This CDR3 has 14 amino acids. The CDR3 DNA follows: TGCAGCGCCAGACAGGGAGTGGGAGTGGAGACCCAGTACTTC. This translates into CSARQGVGVETQYF.

The genes are TRBV10-3 and TRBJ1-2; 8 nucleotides agree with TRBD1. CDR1 is ENHRY, CDR2 SYGVKD, per germline. CDR3 size: 15 residues. V shed 3 bases and J 8 bases; nucleotides not matched to a gene: 11. The CDR3 DNA sequence: TGTGCCATCAGTGACGCTGCAGGGGGCGGTTTAGGCTACACCTTC. As protein: CAISDAAGGGLGYTF.